A selection of T cell receptor beta chains follows, all from one sample in a study of CD8+ T cells in alopecia areata. The data were produced by immunoSEQ multiplex PCR, yet TCRdb's version contains in-frame clones alone and is incomplete. The sample carries roughly 60,000 clones, roughly 46% recorded once. Sequencing was performed on NKG2D-low CD8+ T cells sorted from blood. Receptors originate from a human donor with alopecia areata. Both conserved end residues are part of each CDR3. The order of the fields is V gene, D gene, clone size, J gene, CDR3 DNA, CDR3 protein. D genes are given only for firm matches. Rows may omit the clone size; those that give it use once, few, many or a size class.

TRBV11-2	.	.	TRBJ2-1	TGTGCCAGCAGCCCCCAGACTAGCTACAATGAGCAGTTCTTC	CASSPQTSYNEQFF
TRBV7-9	.	few	TRBJ2-3	TGTGCCAGCACCCGGCCAGGGCCAGATACGCAGTATTTT	CASTRPGPDTQYF
TRBV9	.	.	TRBJ2-1	TGTGCCAGCAGCGTAGCCTTGGGGAGCTCCTACAATGAGCAGTTCTTC	CASSVALGSSYNEQFF
TRBV29-1	TRBD1	few	TRBJ1-4	TGCAGCGTTGACCCGGGACAGGGAGATGAAAAACTGTTTTTT	CSVDPGQGDEKLFF
TRBV20-1	.	.	TRBJ2-7	TGCAGTGCTAGAGACGGCTACGAGCAGTACTTC	CSARDGYEQYF
TRBV4-1	.	.	TRBJ1-1	TGCGCCAGCAGCCAAGAAACGACGGCACTAAACACTGAAGCTTTCTTT	CASSQETTALNTEAFF
TRBV29-1	TRBD1	.	TRBJ2-7	TGCAGCGTTGATCCCGGGACAGGGGGCCACGAGCAGTACTTC	CSVDPGTGGHEQYF
TRBV29-1	TRBD2	few	TRBJ2-2	TGCAGCGTTGATCTAGCGGGAGCGAACACCGGGGAGCTGTTTTTT	CSVDLAGANTGELFF
TRBV6-5	TRBD1	few	TRBJ1-4	TGTGCCAGCAGTCCCTCAGGGGGCCGGGGTGAAAAACTGTTTTTT	CASSPSGGRGEKLFF
TRBV29-1	TRBD1	.	TRBJ1-2	TGCAGCGTTCCGGACAGGGACGGTGGCTACACCTTC	CSVPDRDGGYTF
TRBV7-8	.	few	TRBJ2-1	TGTGCCAGCAGCCGAACCCTACGGTCCGGTGAGCAGTTCTTC	CASSRTLRSGEQFF
TRBV7-2	.	.	TRBJ1-2	TGTGCCAGCAGCCCCGGTCGGGGGGGTAACTATGGCTACACCTTC	CASSPGRGGNYGYTF
TRBV23-1	.	.	TRBJ1-2	TGCGCCAGCACGGGCTACACCTTC	CASTGYTF
TRBV4-1	TRBD1	.	TRBJ1-4	TGCGCCAGCAGCGGGACAGGGGATGAAAAACTGTTTTTT	CASSGTGDEKLFF
TRBV7-9	TRBD1	.	TRBJ2-2	TGTGCCAGCAGCTTGGGGACAGATGCGAACACCGGGGAGCTGTTTTTT	CASSLGTDANTGELFF
TRBV9	.	few	TRBJ2-7	TGTGCCAGCGGAGGTAGCCATTCCTACGAGCAGTACTTC	CASGGSHSYEQYF
TRBV14	TRBD1	few	TRBJ2-1	TGTGCCAGCAGCCAAGCGGGACAGGGGATCAATGAGCAGTTCTTC	CASSQAGQGINEQFF
TRBV28	.	.	TRBJ1-1	TGTGCCAGCAGTTTCTGGGGGGCGCCCACTGAAGCTTTCTTT	CASSFWGAPTEAFF
TRBV9	TRBD1	.	TRBJ2-7	TGTGCCAGCAGCGCCCGGGACAGGCCATACGAGCAGTACTTC	CASSARDRPYEQYF
TRBV4-1	.	.	TRBJ2-3	TGCGCCAGCAGCCAAAGACTGGCGAACACAGATACGCAGTATTTT	CASSQRLANTDTQYF
TRBV14	.	few	TRBJ2-1	TGTGCCAGCAGCCCCGAAGAACAGTTAGCCTACAATGAGCAGTTCTTC	CASSPEEQLAYNEQFF
TRBV2	.	.	TRBJ2-7	TGTGCCAGCACCGAGAGGGTTACCTACGAGCAGTACTTC	CASTERVTYEQYF
TRBV2	.	.	TRBJ2-3	TGTGCCAGCAGTGGGGGTTTGCGAGGAGCTAGCACAGATACGCAGTATTTT	CASSGGLRGASTDTQYF
TRBV6-5	TRBD1	.	TRBJ2-7	TGTGCCAGCAGTTACACGACAGGGGGCGGTTACGAGCAGTACTTC	CASSYTTGGGYEQYF
TRBV29-1	.	.	TRBJ2-1	TGCAGCGTTGTTCCGGCAGGGGCATCGGTCAATGAGCAGTTCTTC	CSVVPAGASVNEQFF
TRBV29-1	.	.	TRBJ2-1	TGCAGCGTTGATGGGGGGCAAAATGAGCAGTTCTTC	CSVDGGQNEQFF
TRBV2	.	.	TRBJ2-4	TGTGCCAGCAGTGAAGGGGAGCTAGCCAAAAACATTCAGTACTTC	CASSEGELAKNIQYF
TRBV4-1	.	.	TRBJ2-7	TGCGCCAGCAGCCTGACGGACCTCTCCTACGAGCAGTACTTC	CASSLTDLSYEQYF
TRBV29-1	TRBD1	few	TRBJ1-2	TGCAGCGTTGAATTGCGGGACAGGGGGCTCATGTCGTATGGCTACACCTTC	CSVELRDRGLMSYGYTF
TRBV9	.	.	TRBJ2-2	TGTGCCAGCAGCGACGCCGGCCGGCTAGTGAACACCGGGGAGCTGTTTTTT	CASSDAGRLVNTGELFF
TRBV27	.	.	TRBJ2-7	TGTGCCAGCAGTTCAGGGCTGAGCTCCTACGAGCAGTACTTC	CASSSGLSSYEQYF
TRBV7-9	.	.	TRBJ2-3	TGTGCCAGCAGCTTAAGGGGACGGTTCACAGATACGCAGTATTTT	CASSLRGRFTDTQYF
TRBV29-1	.	few	TRBJ1-2	TGCAGCGTTGAAGATCGCAGAGGGCGCTATGGCTACACCTTC	CSVEDRRGRYGYTF
TRBV19	.	few	TRBJ2-1	TGTGCCAGTAGTACGTATGGGGTCTACAATGAGCAGTTCTTC	CASSTYGVYNEQFF
TRBV29-1	.	few	TRBJ2-2	TGCAGCGTTGAAGATCTAGCAGGGGAAACCGGGGAGCTGTTTTTT	CSVEDLAGETGELFF
TRBV5-1	.	few	TRBJ2-3	TGCGCCAGCAGCTTGGAGCTAGCTTTCTCAGATACGCAGTATTTT	CASSLELAFSDTQYF
TRBV29-1	TRBD2	few	TRBJ2-7	TGCAGCGTTTTACCCCTAGCGGGGCAGGGCGAGCAGTACTTC	CSVLPLAGQGEQYF
TRBV6-5	TRBD1	.	TRBJ2-7	TGTGCCAGCAGTAGACAGGGCTTGGACGAGCAGTACTTC	CASSRQGLDEQYF
TRBV25-1	TRBD2	.	TRBJ2-4	TGTGCCAGCAGTGAGCCCAGCGGGGGAGCCAAAAACATTCAGTACTTC	CASSEPSGGAKNIQYF
TRBV27	.	few	TRBJ1-1	TGTGCCAGCAGTTTATCAGCGACCGCCGGAGCTTTCTTT	CASSLSATAGAFF
TRBV16	.	.	TRBJ1-2	TGTGCCAGCAGCCAAGGGGGGAACTATGGCTACACCTTC	CASSQGGNYGYTF
TRBV7-8	.	once	TRBJ2-7	TGTGCCAGCAGCCCCCGGGCAGGGCCCTACGAGCAGTACTTC	CASSPRAGPYEQYF
TRBV29-1	.	few	TRBJ2-7	TGCAGCGTTGCGAGGGATTCCTACGAGCAGTACTTC	CSVARDSYEQYF
TRBV9	TRBD1	.	TRBJ2-7	TGTGCCAGCAGCGTGGGACAGGGGTTCGGCGAGCAGTACTTC	CASSVGQGFGEQYF
TRBV4-1	.	.	TRBJ2-7	TGCGCCAGCAGCCAACAACAGGGTGAGCAGTACTTC	CASSQQQGEQYF
TRBV7-2	.	.	TRBJ2-7	TGTGCCAGCAGCTTCTCCAGGGGCGGTTACGAGCAGTACTTC	CASSFSRGGYEQYF
TRBV2	.	.	TRBJ2-7	TGTGCCAGCAGTGAAGGGCAGGGCTCGTACCACGAGCAGTACTTC	CASSEGQGSYHEQYF
TRBV4-3	.	once	TRBJ2-7	TGCGCCAGCAGCCAAATGGGGGGGCATTCCTCCTACGAGCAGTACTTC	CASSQMGGHSSYEQYF
TRBV5-6	.	few	TRBJ2-7	TGTGCCAGCAGCTTAGGGGGTGGCTCCTACGAGCAGTACTTC	CASSLGGGSYEQYF
TRBV29-1	.	.	TRBJ2-3	TGCAGCGTTGGAAATAGCGTATCTCCTAGCACAGATACGCAGTATTTT	CSVGNSVSPSTDTQYF
TRBV5-1	.	.	TRBJ1-1	TGCGCCAGCAGCTTGGGGTCTGAAGCTTTCTTT	CASSLGSEAFF
TRBV13	TRBD1	few	TRBJ1-1	TGTGCCAGCAGCGACTTACAGGGGACTGAAGCTTTCTTT	CASSDLQGTEAFF
TRBV23-1	.	few	TRBJ1-2	TGCGCCAGCAGTCAATCTCGGGGCTACACCTTC	CASSQSRGYTF
TRBV7-3	.	.	TRBJ2-5	TGTGCCAGCAGCTCGTTCGGGGATTTTCGGACCCAGTACTTC	CASSSFGDFRTQYF
TRBV7-9	.	few	TRBJ2-6	TGTGCCAGCAGCTTAGTTTCCACGTTCTCTGGGGCCAACGTCCTGACTTTC	CASSLVSTFSGANVLTF
TRBV5-1	.	.	TRBJ2-7	TGCGCCAGCAGCTTCGGGCAATCGATGTCCTACGAGCAGTACTTC	CASSFGQSMSYEQYF
TRBV19	.	few	TRBJ2-1	TGTGCCAGTAGTCTACAGAGATACAATGAGCAGTTCTTC	CASSLQRYNEQFF
TRBV4-3	TRBD2	.	TRBJ2-3	TGCGCCAGCAGCCAAACTAGCGGGAGCACAGATACGCAGTATTTT	CASSQTSGSTDTQYF
TRBV2	TRBD1	.	TRBJ1-3	TGTGCCAGCACAGGGGGCAACACCATATATTTT	CASTGGNTIYF